This T cell receptor (beta chain) originates from a study of STAT5B mutations in CD4+ large granular lymphocyte leukemia (dated by TCRdb to the early 2020s). For the study in its entirety: Among the healthy controls, the CDR3 'QG' motif was associated with a particular HLA allele. The purity of purified fractions was confirmed by flow cytometry on FACSCanto II or FACSVerse to exceed 95% among lymphocytes. TCRbeta repertoires of CD4+ T-cell large granular lymphocyte leukemia patients were compared with those of healthy blood donors.

Healthy controls were roughly 37 blood donors whose buffy coats came from the Finnish Red Cross blood service. All TCR-sequenced material derived from peripheral blood: patient blood samples and healthy donor buffy coats. Ficoll-Hypaque gradient centrifugation was used to isolate peripheral blood mononuclear cells. CD4+ cells were magnetically purified from the buffy coats of healthy controls. Genomic DNA was extracted using the Gentra Puregene Cell and Tissue kit, and a Qubit 2.0 fluorometer was used to quantify it. TCRbeta rearrangements were sequenced from genomic DNA using the immunoSEQ assay at survey resolution. The paper's processing steps were these. In the TCR sequencing data, the lowest productive clonotype frequency that could be detected was 2.59 x 10-5. Only productive TCRbeta rearrangements, defined as complete and in-frame sequences, were included in the analyses. Simpson clonality, calculated in the immunoSEQ Analyzer version 3.0, was used as the measure of sample clonality. Clones were categorized by frequency as very rare, small, medium, large (1-20%) or hyperexpanded (>20%). OLGA 1.2.3 estimated generation probabilities, VDJtools produced V-gene circos plots, VDJdb was queried for specificities, and GLIPH identified CDR3 motifs. As stored in TCRdb, this immuneACCESS dataset retains in-frame rearrangements with V and J assigned. A fraction of the clones does not appear; measured against another copy, unresolved V genes explain less than half of the discrepancy, and the remainder lacks a known reason. Clonal size and the V and J genes are those of that table, whereas D and trimming came from the DNA. The sample table holds roughly 40,000 clones, of which roughly 79% were seen once. The top ten clonotypes cover about 3.8% of the sample.

Results and caveats for the whole study, not just this receptor: TRBV06-family usage was enriched among the top patient clones (8/27) compared with healthy controls (2/35). Data were not HLA-matched; higher clonality in CD4+ versus CD8+ T-LGLL could reflect the relatively small sample size. The main leukemic clonotypes were found to be private to each patient, although around 24% of the main leukemic clonotypes were detected at low frequency in the non-leukemic repertoires of other patients. CD4-sorted patient repertoires appeared more clonal than healthy CD4+ repertoires, and this difference persisted after removing the putative leukemic clones.

Spanning cysteine to phenylalanine, the CDR3 consists of 18 amino acids. Just the 54-base CDR3 DNA is kept, in frame starting at base 1. The junction shows trimming of 4 bases on V and 0 bases on J, and the gene matches do not reach 7 bases of it. Taken from the germline V gene, the CDR1 and CDR2 loops are SGDLS and YYNGEE. With regard to this clone: It lacks a known antigen. No quality values exist for individual bases; no much larger clone is one base distant.

The receptor chain draws on TRBV9 and TRBJ2-3; 14 bases in the middle match TRBD2. The source material was CD4+ T cells from blood buffy coats. This clonotype was sampled from a human donor in good health. CDR3 region: CASSPGTSGGLSTDTQYF. The sequenced DNA is TGTGCCAGCAGCCCAGGGACTAGCGGGGGATTAAGCACAGATACGCAGTATTTT. When the CDR3 is completed using the reference TRBV9 and TRBJ2-3 genes on either side, the full variable domain is DSGVTQTPKHLITATGQRVTLRCSPRSGDLSVYWYQQSLDQGLQFLIQYYNGEERAKGNILERFSAQQFPDLHSELNLSSLELGDSALYFCASSPGTSGGLSTDTQYFGPGTRLTVL.